One sample yielded the 9 T cell receptor beta chains listed below, sequenced in a study of cytomegalovirus exposure and HLA in healthy donors. PCR was performed using 60 Vbeta and 13 Jbeta primers. Produced via immunoSEQ multiplex PCR; TCRdb's table is partial and in-frame only. In the table there are around 150,000 clones, approximately 65% of which are singletons. Sequenced input: PBMCs. The receptors stem from a woman between 55 and 75 years old in good health and CMV-seronegative.

The rearrangement links TRBV7-9 to TRBJ1-1; unclear D gene. The V gene's germline CDR1 is SEHNR and CDR2 FQNEAQ (reference sequence). The germline V and J ends were trimmed by 1 base and 0 bases, with 6 bases remaining between them. This CDR3 has 14 amino acids. CDR3 DNA: TGTGCCAGCAGCTTAGGACAAATGAACACTGAAGCTTTCTTT. This translates into CASSLGQMNTEAFF. Combining the CDR3 with reference TRBV7-9 and TRBJ1-1 gives the whole variable domain DTGVSQNPRHKITKRGQNVTFRCDPISEHNRLYWYRQTLGQGPEFLTYFQNEAQLEKSRLLSDRFSAERPKGSFSTLEIQRTEQGDSAMYLCASSLGQMNTEAFFGQGTRLTVV.

Only a few counts were recorded for this clone. This chain joins TRBV5-1 and TRBJ2-5; D gene ambiguous. Trimming took 1 base from V and 5 from J, leaving 6 bases between them. The CDR3 is 12 amino acids. In germline, CDR1 is SGHRS, CDR2 YFSETQ. DNA of the CDR3: TGCGCCAGCAGCTTGTTTGCGGAGACCCAGTACTTC. Translated, it gives CASSLFAETQYF.

This clone was observed once. The genes are TRBV4-3 and TRBJ1-2; tentative D call: TRBD1 (6 bases). There are 15 residues in the CDR3. V lost 0 bases and J 2 bases, leaving 10 bases between the germline ends. CDR1 is LGHNA, CDR2 YSLEER, per germline. CDR3 residues: CASSQEGGQNYGYTF. The CDR3 region has the DNA TGCGCCAGCAGCCAAGAAGGCGGACAGAACTATGGCTACACCTTC.

This clone was seen a few times. This chain links TRBV6-4 with TRBJ2-1; 7 nucleotides line up with TRBD2. V lost 2 bases to trimming and J lost 2 bases; unmatched junction nucleotides: 0. Germline CDR1 MRHNA, CDR2 SNTAGT. The CDR3 has 14 residues. The CDR3 spells CASSDGGAYNEQFF. For the CDR3, the DNA is TGTGCCAGCAGTGACGGGGGGGCCTACAATGAGCAGTTCTTC.

This clone showed up just a few times. The chain is built from TRBV5-1 and TRBJ1-2, with D uncertain. This CDR3 has 13 residues. Germline CDR1 is SGHRS and CDR2 is YFSETQ. V was clipped by 0 bases and J by 3 bases, with 6 bases between them. The CDR3 here is CASSLAQYYGYTF. The CDR3 nucleotides read TGCGCCAGCAGCTTGGCACAGTACTATGGCTACACCTTC.

This sequence joins TRBV6-6 and TRBJ2-5; 12 bases line up with TRBD2. Germline-derived CDR1 and CDR2 are MNHNY and SVGAGI (reference sequence). V trimming: 6 bases; J trimming: 2 bases; junction bases outside the gene matches: 7. CDR3 length equals 16 residues. The CDR3 region is CASRSGTSGFQETQYF. CDR3 nucleotides: TGTGCCAGCAGATCGGGGACTAGCGGGTTTCAAGAGACCCAGTACTTC.

This clone was detected only a few times. This chain uses TRBV7-2 with TRBJ2-1, with TRBD2 matching 12 bases. V lost 2 bases and J lost 4; bases outside the gene matches: 9. The CDR3 spans 18 residues. Germline-derived CDR1 and CDR2 are SGHTA and FQGNSA. The CDR3 sequence: CASSLNWASGRGYNEQFF. CDR3 nucleotide sequence: TGTGCCAGCAGCTTAAATTGGGCTAGCGGGAGGGGTTACAATGAGCAGTTCTTC.

Points on this clone: This sample also contains other DNA sequences that code for the same CDR3. The rearrangement joins TRBV5-1 to TRBJ2-3, with D possibly being TRBD1 (7 bases). This CDR3 comprises 14 residues. Between the trimmed V and J ends, which lost 4 bases and 4 bases, there was a span of 13 bases. Germline-derived CDR1 and CDR2 are SGHRS and YFSETQ. CDR3 in amino acids: CASSPGGGPDTQYF. DNA for the CDR3: TGCGCCAGCAGCCCAGGGGGAGGTCCAGATACGCAGTATTTT.

The J gene is TRBJ1-1, the V gene TRBV5-1; 7 bases are shared with TRBD1. The germline V gene has CDR1 SGHRS and CDR2 YFSETQ. V lost 0 bases to trimming and J lost 1 base; unmatched junction nucleotides: 6. This CDR3 is 16 amino acids long. The CDR3 region has the DNA TGCGCCAGCAGCTTGGGGCCACAGGGGCCGAACACTGAAGCTTTCTTT. It specifies CASSLGPQGPNTEAFF.